The clone carrying this T cell receptor beta chain was counted ten times or more. Germline V CDR1 and CDR2: SQVTM, ANQGSEA. The CDR3 contains 13 residues. J was trimmed by 5 bases and V by 7 bases; bases with no gene match: 6. RNA transcripts were the template, and TCR beta CDR3 regions were amplified from them. The library came from an HTBI-primed first-round RT-PCR and a second-round multiplex PCR. TCRdb recomputed calls from the multiplex PCR reads with MiXCR, one row per CDR3 protein. This sample has about 370,000 distinct CDR3 sequences, with about a sixth found just once. This record belongs to a study of Graves' ophthalmopathy and Graves' hyperthyroidism.

The chain is built from TRBV29-1 and TRBJ2-3, with TRBD2 matching 10 bases. This receptor was identified in an adult woman with stable Graves' hyperthyroidism. Sequencing was performed on peripheral blood. The CDR3 spells CSATSGNGDTQYF. The CDR3 DNA is TGCAGCGCTACTAGCGGGAATGGAGATACGCAGTATTTT.